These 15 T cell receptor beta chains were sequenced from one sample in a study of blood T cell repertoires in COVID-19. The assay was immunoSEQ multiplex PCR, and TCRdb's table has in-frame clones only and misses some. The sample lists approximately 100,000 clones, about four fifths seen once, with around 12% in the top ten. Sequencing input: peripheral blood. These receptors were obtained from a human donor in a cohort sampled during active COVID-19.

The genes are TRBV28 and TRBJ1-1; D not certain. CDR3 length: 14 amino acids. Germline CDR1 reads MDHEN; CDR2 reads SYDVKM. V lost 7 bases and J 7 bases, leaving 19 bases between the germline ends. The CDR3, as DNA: TGTGCCAGCATCCTACCTGACCGTAGCAATGAAGCTTTCTTT. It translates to CASILPDRSNEAFF.

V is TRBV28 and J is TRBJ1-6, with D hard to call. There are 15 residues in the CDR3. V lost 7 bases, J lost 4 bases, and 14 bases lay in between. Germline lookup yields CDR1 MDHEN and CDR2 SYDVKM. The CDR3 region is CASTKLVGYNSPLHF. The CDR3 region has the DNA TGTGCCAGCACTAAACTCGTCGGGTATAATTCACCCCTCCACTTT.

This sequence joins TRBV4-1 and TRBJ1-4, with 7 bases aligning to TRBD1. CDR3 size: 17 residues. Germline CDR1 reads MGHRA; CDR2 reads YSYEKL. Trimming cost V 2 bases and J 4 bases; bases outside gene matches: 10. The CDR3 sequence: CASSQHRRGQLNEKLFF. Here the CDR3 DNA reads TGCGCCAGCAGCCAACACAGGAGGGGACAGCTTAATGAAAAACTGTTTTTT.

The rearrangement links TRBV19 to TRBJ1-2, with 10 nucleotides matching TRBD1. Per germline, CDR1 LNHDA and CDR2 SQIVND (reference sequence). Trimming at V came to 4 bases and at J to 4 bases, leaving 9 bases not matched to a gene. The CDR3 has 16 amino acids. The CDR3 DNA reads TGTGCCAGTAGTAGCCTGGACAGGGGGAGGTTCTATGGCTACACCTTC. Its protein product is CASSSLDRGRFYGYTF. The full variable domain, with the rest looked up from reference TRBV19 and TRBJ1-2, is DGGITQSPKYLFRKEGQNVTLSCEQNLNHDAMYWYRQDPGQGLRLIYYSQIVNDFQKGDIAEGYSVSREKKESFPLTVTSAQKNPTAFYLCASSSLDRGRFYGYTFGSGTRLTVV.

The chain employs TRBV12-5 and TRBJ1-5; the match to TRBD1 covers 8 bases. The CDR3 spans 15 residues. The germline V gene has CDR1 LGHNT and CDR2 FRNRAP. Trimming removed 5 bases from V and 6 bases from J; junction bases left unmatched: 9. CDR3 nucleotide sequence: TGTGCTAGTGGTCCTGGACAGGGTTTATCTCAGCCCCAGCATTTT. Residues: CASGPGQGLSQPQHF.

For the CDR3, the DNA is TGTGCCAGCAGCTTAGAGTCCCCGGACAGGCGGATGACTGAAGCTTTCTTT. Its protein is CASSLESPDRRMTEAFF. J is TRBJ1-1 and V is TRBV7-9; TRBD1 agrees at 7 bases. Germline V lookup: CDR1 SEHNR, CDR2 FQNEAQ (reference sequence). This CDR3 has 17 amino acids. V shed 1 base and J 5 bases; nucleotides not matched to a gene: 13. Full variable domain (missing parts from reference TRBV7-9 and TRBJ1-1): DTGVSQNPRHKITKRGQNVTFRCDPISEHNRLYWYRQTLGQGPEFLTYFQNEAQLEKSRLLSDRFSAERPKGSFSTLEIQRTEQGDSAMYLCASSLESPDRRMTEAFFGQGTRLTVV.

The CDR3 DNA sequence: TGTGCCAGCAGGCTCAGGGACACTGAAGCTTTCTTT. Translating it yields CASRLRDTEAFF. The chain joins TRBV2 to TRBJ1-1; possibly TRBD1 for D (5 bases). This CDR3 spans 12 amino acids. V lost 6 bases and J lost 3, with 8 bases in between. Germline CDR1 is SNHLY and CDR2 is FYNNEI.

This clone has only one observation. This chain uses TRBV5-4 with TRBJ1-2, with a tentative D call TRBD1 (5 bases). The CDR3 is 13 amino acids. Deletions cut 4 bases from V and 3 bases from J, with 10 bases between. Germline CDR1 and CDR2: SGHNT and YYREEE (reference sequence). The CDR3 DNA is TGTGCCAGCAGCCTCGGGGGAGACTATGGCTACACCTTC. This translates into CASSLGGDYGYTF.

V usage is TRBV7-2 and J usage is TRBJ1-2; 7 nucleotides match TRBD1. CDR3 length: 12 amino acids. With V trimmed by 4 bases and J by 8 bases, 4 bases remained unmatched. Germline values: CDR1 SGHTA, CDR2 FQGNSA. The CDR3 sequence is CASSSLQGGYTF. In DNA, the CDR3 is TGTGCCAGCAGCTCACTACAGGGGGGCTACACCTTC.

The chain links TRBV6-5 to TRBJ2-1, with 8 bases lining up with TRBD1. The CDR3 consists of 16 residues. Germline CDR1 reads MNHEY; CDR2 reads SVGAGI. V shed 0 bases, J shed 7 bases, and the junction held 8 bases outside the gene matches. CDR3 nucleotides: TGTGCCAGCAGTTACTCAGTGGGGACAGGAGGGAATGAGCAGTTCTTC. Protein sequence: CASSYSVGTGGNEQFF.

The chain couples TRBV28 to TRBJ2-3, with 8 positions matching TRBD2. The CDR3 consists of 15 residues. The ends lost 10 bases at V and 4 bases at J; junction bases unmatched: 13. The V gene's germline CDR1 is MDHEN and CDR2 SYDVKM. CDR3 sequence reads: CATHPSGRGADTQYF. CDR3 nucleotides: TGTGCCACCCACCCGTCGGGGCGGGGGGCAGATACGCAGTATTTT.

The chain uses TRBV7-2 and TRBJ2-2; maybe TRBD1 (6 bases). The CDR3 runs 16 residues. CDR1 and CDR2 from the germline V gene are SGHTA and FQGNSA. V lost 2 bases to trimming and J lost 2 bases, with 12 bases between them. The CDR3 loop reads CASSLRPRGNTGELFF. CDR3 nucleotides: TGTGCCAGCAGCTTACGGCCCAGGGGAAACACCGGGGAGCTGTTTTTT.

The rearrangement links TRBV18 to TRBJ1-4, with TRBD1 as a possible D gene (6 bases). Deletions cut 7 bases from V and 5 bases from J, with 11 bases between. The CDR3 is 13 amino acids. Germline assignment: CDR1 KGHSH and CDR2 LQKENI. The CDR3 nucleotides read TGTGCCAGCTTTGACAGGTCAAATGAAAAACTGTTTTTT. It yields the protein CASFDRSNEKLFF.

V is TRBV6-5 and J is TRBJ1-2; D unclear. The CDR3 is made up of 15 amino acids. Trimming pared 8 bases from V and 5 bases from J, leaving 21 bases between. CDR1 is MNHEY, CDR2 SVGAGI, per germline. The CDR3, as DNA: TGTGCCAGCTCAGCGATAGGCCAATTGCTTTATGGCTACACCTTC. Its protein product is CASSAIGQLLYGYTF.

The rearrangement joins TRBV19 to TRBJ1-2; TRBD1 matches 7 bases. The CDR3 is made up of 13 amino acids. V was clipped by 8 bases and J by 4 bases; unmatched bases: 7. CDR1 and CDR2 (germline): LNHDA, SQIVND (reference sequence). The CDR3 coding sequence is TGTGCCAGTTTCAAACAGGGGTCCTATGGCTACACCTTC. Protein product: CASFKQGSYGYTF. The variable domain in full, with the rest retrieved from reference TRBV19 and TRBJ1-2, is DGGITQSPKYLFRKEGQNVTLSCEQNLNHDAMYWYRQDPGQGLRLIYYSQIVNDFQKGDIAEGYSVSREKKESFPLTVTSAQKNPTAFYLCASFKQGSYGYTFGSGTRLTVV.